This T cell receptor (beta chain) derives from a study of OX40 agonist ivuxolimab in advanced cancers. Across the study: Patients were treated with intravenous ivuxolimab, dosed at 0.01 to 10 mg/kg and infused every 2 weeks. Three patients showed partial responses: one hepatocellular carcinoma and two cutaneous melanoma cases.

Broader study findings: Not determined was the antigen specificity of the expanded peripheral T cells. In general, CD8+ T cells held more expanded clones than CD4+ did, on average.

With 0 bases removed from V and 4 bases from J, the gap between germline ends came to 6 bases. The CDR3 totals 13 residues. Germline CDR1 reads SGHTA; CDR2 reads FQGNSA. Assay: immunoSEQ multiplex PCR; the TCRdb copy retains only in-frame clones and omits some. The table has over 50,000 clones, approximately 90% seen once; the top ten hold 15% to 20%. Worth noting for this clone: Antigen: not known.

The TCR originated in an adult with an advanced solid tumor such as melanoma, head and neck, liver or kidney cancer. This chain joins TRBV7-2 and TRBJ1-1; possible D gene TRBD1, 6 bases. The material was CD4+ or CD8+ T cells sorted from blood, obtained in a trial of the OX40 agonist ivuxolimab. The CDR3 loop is CASSLAGATEAFF. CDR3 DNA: TGTGCCAGCAGCTTAGCGGGGGCCACTGAAGCTTTCTTT.